Below are 7 T cell receptor beta chains sequenced from a single sample in a study of T cells after yellow fever vaccination. TCRdb used MiXCR to reprocess the 5' RACE reads, holding one entry per CDR3 protein. This sample yields 620,000 or so distinct CDR3 sequences, of which over 9% are seen a single time; under 15% belongs to the top ten. The sequencing here drew on PBMCs, taken on the day of the yellow fever booster vaccination. These receptors all stem from a young man who received the YFV17D yellow fever vaccine.

This clonotype showed up just a few times. The chain uses TRBV5-6 and TRBJ1-6; 7 bases line up with TRBD1. After removal of 2 bases from V and 6 bases from J, the junction contained 5 bases not matched to a gene. The CDR3 is 15 amino acids. Per the germline V gene, CDR1 is SGHDT and CDR2 is YYEEEE. CDR3 coding DNA: TGTGCCAGCAGCTTTGGGACAGTGCTTAATTCACCCCTCCACTTT. It yields the protein CASSFGTVLNSPLHF.

A few counts support this clonotype. This chain links TRBV11-2 with TRBJ2-5; tentative D call: TRBD2 (5 bases). The germline V and J ends were trimmed by 0 bases and 7 bases, with 9 bases remaining between them. CDR3 size: 13 residues. Germline loops: CDR1 SGHAT, CDR2 FQNNGV. The CDR3 here is CASSLDPAGTQYF. CDR3 bases: TGTGCCAGCAGCTTAGACCCTGCGGGGACCCAGTACTTC.

This clonotype came up a few times. The V gene is TRBV10-2, the J gene TRBJ2-7; a weak D match, TRBD2 (6 bases). CDR1 is WSHSY and CDR2 is SAAADI in the germline V gene. V dropped 8 bases and J dropped 0 bases, with 14 bases sitting between them. This CDR3 region has 14 residues. In DNA form, the CDR3 reads TGCGCCAGCGCCGGGCGGCGGGACTCCTACGAGCAGTACTTC. Protein: CASAGRRDSYEQYF.

This clonotype has a handful of counts. This chain joins TRBV28 and TRBJ2-4; a weak D match, TRBD1 (6 bases). V was clipped by 8 bases and J by 6 bases, with 11 bases between them. The CDR3 has 12 amino acids. Germline CDR1 MDHEN, CDR2 SYDVKM. The CDR3 here is CASQTGRNIQYF. CDR3 nucleotides: TGTGCCAGCCAAACAGGGAGAAACATTCAGTACTTC.

V and J are TRBV30 and TRBJ1-6; TRBD1 aligns across 8 bases. With 6 bases clipped from V and 8 bases from J, the junction kept 9 bases outside the gene matches. The CDR3 is 14 amino acids. The V gene's germline CDR1 is GTSNPN and CDR2 SVGIG (reference sequence). CDR3 protein: CACAGQGGYSPLHF. The CDR3 DNA sequence: TGTGCCTGTGCCGGACAGGGAGGTTATTCACCCCTCCACTTT.

The rearrangement uses TRBV20-1 and TRBJ2-3; a weak D match, TRBD2 (6 bases). CDR1 is DFQATT and CDR2 is SNEGSKA in the germline V gene (reference sequence). The CDR3 covers 15 residues. V lost 3 bases and J 0 bases, leaving 13 bases between the germline ends. CDR3 bases: TGCAGTGCTAGGGTAGGGCGGGGTAGCACAGATACGCAGTATTTT. Protein sequence: CSARVGRGSTDTQYF.

This chain links TRBV29-1 with TRBJ2-1; 11 positions agree with TRBD2. V lost 6 bases and J lost 4; bases outside the gene matches: 8. Per germline, CDR1 SQVTM and CDR2 ANQGSEA. The CDR3 covers 15 residues. In DNA form, the CDR3 reads TGCAGCGTCGGTTTACGACTAGCGGGGTACAATGAGCAGTTCTTC. Amino acid sequence: CSVGLRLAGYNEQFF.